The present T cell receptor (beta chain) was sequenced within a study of shared clonotypes between healthy human individuals (dated by TCRdb to the early 2020s). About the study as a whole: The cohort comprised two women and a few men aged 18 to 49 years. For each donor, CD4 naive and CD4 memory were each run on three plates, CD8 naive on two plates, and CD8 memory on one plate. The study deeply sequenced blood TCR repertoires of about 5 healthy adults to estimate repertoire size and the extent of clonotype sharing between individuals. To increase sequencing depth and limit assay-specific biases, TCR repertoire library preparation and sequencing were carried out by different laboratories using diverse techniques. Per donor, leukapheresis produced somewhere between about 0.94 and 9.5 billion PBMCs.

Overall results and qualifications from the work: Based on pairwise subsampling, the degree of clonotype sharing among donors was expected to be affected by sequencing depth. Because the study included only a small number of donors, the genetic and exposure-history diversity represented was limited. Incomplete sequencing was indicated by rarefaction of sorted-subset datasets, despite the large sequencing depth. About 4.5% of naive CD4, approximately 3.7% of naive CD8, approximately 2% of memory CD4, and around 0.4% of memory CD8 clonotypes were shared across a few donors. Clonotypes shared by all four sorted-subset donors showed higher generation probabilities than non-shared clonotypes. Naive subsets generally had larger estimated clonotype richness than memory subsets. Sampling was limited to blood, and TCR repertoires in tissue likely differ from TCR repertoires in blood.

The donors were healthy, HIV-negative adults with no recently reported acute infections or vaccinations. Every donor was a Caucasian adult residing in Nashville, Tennessee, USA. CD4+ T cells were enriched through magnetic negative selection, after which naive cells were positively selected on CD45RA and the remaining negative fraction served as the memory subset. After blood collection by leukapheresis, PBMCs were isolated using Ficoll-Histopaque density gradient centrifugation and then cryopreserved in the vapor phase of liquid nitrogen. Purity and quantity of every magnetically sorted T cell population were checked by analytical flow cytometry. Each sorted fraction had its genomic DNA isolated and then quantified by UV absorbance on a Nanodrop 2000c. Using the deep immunoSEQ assay, TCR CDR3 regions were amplified from genomic DNA by multiplex PCR. Extracted genomic DNA from each cell subset was spread evenly across all wells of several immunoSEQ 96-well plates, with each plate serving as a replicate. For sorted subsets, 200 to 250 ng genomic DNA, equal to tens of thousands of T cell genomes, was loaded into each replicate PCR. Purified libraries were measured with a Qubit 3.0 fluorometer, size-checked on a Bioanalyzer 2100, and measured again with the KAPA Library Quantification kit. A separate single-read 150-cycle Illumina NextSeq 550 flow cell was used to sequence each immunoSEQ 96-well plate. In the source study's methods: Because only junctional sequences without quality scores were contained in the immunoSEQ output, filtering matching that applied to full-length reads could not be performed. To assign V/J genes and CDR3, sequences were annotated using PyIR, a Python wrapper for IgBLAST v1.9, with IMGT germline references. Reads with weak V/J assignments (E-value above 1e-6), missing CDR3, stop codons, out-of-frame junctions, or ambiguous translated residues were removed. A V3J clonotype was defined by an identical inferred V gene, J gene, and CDR3 amino acid sequence. Percentage overlap between repertoires was computed as shared unique clonotypes divided by the size of the smaller repertoire. Three approaches were used to assess repertoire richness: RTK rarefaction, the Chao1 estimator, and Recon v2.1 estimates of unobserved clonotypes. Generation probabilities for all TCRbeta clonotypes obtained by the gDNA method from a handful of donors were computed using OLGA. TCRdb re-hosts the immuneACCESS table, in-frame sequences only. Its copies lack some clones; in the studies checked, an unresolved V gene accounts for under half of them, and the cause for the rest is not known. Clone size and V and J calls were adopted from that table, with D and trimming inferred from the DNA. This sample holds more than 1.2 million clones; 98% were observed only once. The biggest ten clones account for about 0.4% of the sample.

Points on this clone: Its antigen remains unidentified. No much larger clone is present one base from it, and per-base qualities are unavailable.

This sequence originates from a man aged 30 to 45 in good health. Source material: naive CD4+ T cells sorted from blood. The sample's cell subset or site label, decoded: CD45RA+ positively selected.

The nucleotides read TGTGCCGGGGCTAGCGGGAGAGGCAGAGATACGCAGTATTTT. The translation is CAGASGRGRDTQYF. The chain is made from TRBV7-8 and TRBJ2-3; the central 10 bases match TRBD2. As encoded in the germline V gene, CDR1 is SGHVS while CDR2 is FQNEAQ. Spanning cysteine to phenylalanine, the CDR3 consists of 14 amino acids. Only the CDR3 portion is preserved as DNA: 42 bases, with reading frame beginning at the first base. The junction shows trimming of 11 bases on V and 5 bases on J, and the gene matches do not reach 10 bases of it. With the rest looked up from the reference TRBV7-8 and TRBJ2-3 genes rather than sequenced, the full variable domain is GAGVSQSPRYKVAKRGQDVALRCDPISGHVSLFWYQQALGQGPEFLTYFQNEAQLDKSGLPSDRFFAERPEGSVSTLKIQRTQQEDSAVYLCAGASGRGRDTQYFGPGTRLTVL.